A selection of T cell receptor beta chains follows, all from one sample in a study of blood T cell repertoires in COVID-19. The repertoire was sequenced with immunoSEQ multiplex PCR; TCRdb's copy has only in-frame clones and lacks some. Of roughly 200,000 clones listed, roughly 80% are singletons. Sample: peripheral blood. Source of these receptors: a woman of 80 years or more with COVID-19, enrolled during active disease. CDR3s include the opening cysteine and the closing phenylalanine or tryptophan. The D gene is left open where the match is weak. Size tells how often a clone was seen (once, few, many) or the class of an expanded clone, and some rows leave it out.

cdr3_aa	cdr3_nt	clone_size	cdr3_length	d_call	v_call	j_call
CASSYLPRGGSNTGELFF	TGTGCCAGCAGTTACCTCCCTCGCGGGGGGTCGAACACCGGGGAGCTGTTTTTT	few	18	TRBD2	TRBV6-2/TRBV6-3	TRBJ2-2
CASSFYDRRGGRYNEQFF	TGTGCCAGCAGCTTTTATGACCGGCGGGGGGGCCGTTACAATGAGCAGTTCTTC	-	18	TRBD2	TRBV7-2	TRBJ2-1
CASSLRYEQYF	TGTGCCAGCAGTTTACGCTACGAGCAGTACTTC	-	11	-	TRBV28	TRBJ2-7
CASSTNLAAEQFF	TGTGCCAGTAGTACTAACCTAGCGGCCGAGCAGTTCTTC	-	13	TRBD2	TRBV19	TRBJ2-1
CASSLETGGNYEQYF	TGCGCCAGCAGCTTGGAGACAGGGGGAAACTACGAGCAGTACTTC	once	15	TRBD1	TRBV5-1	TRBJ2-7
CASSRLGTLPYGYTF	TGTGCCAGCAGCCGATTGGGGACACTTCCCTATGGCTACACCTTC	few	15	-	TRBV3-1/TRBV3-2	TRBJ1-2
CSVGHNKEAFF	TGCAGCGTGGGACATAATAAAGAAGCTTTCTTT	-	11	-	TRBV29-1	TRBJ1-1
CASSATATLNWSYTF	TGTGCCAGCAGTGCGACAGCGACGCTGAACTGGAGCTACACCTTC	-	15	-	TRBV6-2/TRBV6-3	TRBJ1-2
CTTAAPTTSGGPSYNEQFF	TGCACTACCGCGGCCCCCACGACTAGCGGGGGGCCCTCCTACAATGAGCAGTTCTTC	-	19	TRBD2	TRBV29-1	TRBJ2-1
CASRKTGTSPQQYF	TGTGCCAGCAGAAAAACCGGGACATCCCCTCAGCAGTACTTC	-	14	-	TRBV28	TRBJ2-4
CASSSNRDQPQHF	TGTGCCAGCAGTTCTAACAGGGATCAGCCCCAGCATTTT	few	13	-	TRBV7-2	TRBJ1-5
CASAEGVDTGELFF	TGTGCCAGCGCCGAAGGGGTCGACACCGGGGAGCTGTTTTTT	-	14	-	TRBV2	TRBJ2-2
CASSRKAGMTDTQYF	TGTGCCAGCTCACGAAAAGCGGGGATGACAGATACGCAGTATTTT	-	15	TRBD2	TRBV18	TRBJ2-3
CASSQTSGGLNEQFF	TGTGCCAGCAGCCAAACTAGCGGGGGCCTGAATGAGCAGTTCTTC	-	15	TRBD2	TRBV3-1/TRBV3-2	TRBJ2-1
CASSPGGGEPEAFF	TGTGCCAGCTCACCCGGGGGGGGCGAACCTGAAGCTTTCTTT	-	14	-	TRBV18	TRBJ1-1
CASSMGGQGSYEQYF	TGTGCCAGTAGTATGGGGGGACAGGGCTCCTACGAGCAGTACTTC	few	15	TRBD1	TRBV19	TRBJ2-7
CASSISGTVYEKLFF	TGTGCCAGTAGTATAAGTGGGACAGTATATGAAAAACTGTTTTTT	-	15	TRBD1	TRBV19	TRBJ1-4
CASSRQGANGEKLFF	TGTGCCAGTAGTCGGCAGGGGGCGAATGGCGAAAAACTGTTTTTT	-	15	TRBD1	TRBV19	TRBJ1-4
CASSLDPWAAASGNTIYF	TGTGCCAGCAGCTTAGACCCATGGGCAGCCGCCTCTGGAAACACCATATATTTT	once	18	-	TRBV3-1/TRBV3-2	TRBJ1-3
CASNLLAGGPDTQYF	TGTGCCAGTAACCTACTAGCGGGGGGGCCCGATACGCAGTATTTT	once	15	TRBD2	TRBV19	TRBJ2-3
CASSSRESYGYTF	TGTGCCAGTAGTTCCCGGGAAAGCTATGGCTACACCTTC	-	13	-	TRBV19	TRBJ1-2
CASSLNPPSGGMYEQYF	TGTGCCAGCAGCTTAAATCCCCCTAGCGGGGGGATGTACGAGCAGTACTTC	once	17	TRBD2	TRBV7-3	TRBJ2-7
CASSYNWGDRPKNTEAFF	TGTGCCAGCAGTTACAACTGGGGGGACAGACCAAAGAACACTGAAGCTTTCTTT	-	18	TRBD1	TRBV6-2/TRBV6-3	TRBJ1-1
CASSPGQQFMNTEAFF	TGCGCCAGCAGTCCGGGACAGCAGTTCATGAACACTGAAGCTTTCTTT	-	16	TRBD1	TRBV5-1	TRBJ1-1
CASSGQGLYGYTF	TGTGCCAGTTCGGGACAGGGACTCTATGGCTACACCTTC	-	13	TRBD1	TRBV6-5	TRBJ1-2
CASSYRGHENIQYF	TGTGCCAGCAGTTACAGGGGGCACGAAAACATTCAGTACTTC	-	14	TRBD1	TRBV27	TRBJ2-4
CATSTPQGDKVKLFF	TGTGCCACCTCAACTCCCCAGGGCGATAAAGTGAAACTGTTTTTT	-	15	-	TRBV15	TRBJ1-4
CASSVAGGFTEAFF	TGTGCCAGCAGCGTCGCAGGGGGGTTCACTGAAGCTTTCTTT	-	14	TRBD1	TRBV3-1/TRBV3-2	TRBJ1-1
CASSPLEVLNTEAFF	TGCGCCAGCAGCCCCCTAGAGGTTCTGAACACTGAAGCTTTCTTT	-	15	-	TRBV5-1	TRBJ1-1
CQNQPQHF	TGTCAGAATCAGCCCCAGCATTTT	-	8	-	TRBV5-4	TRBJ1-5
CATSRDGSNQPQHF	TGTGCCACCAGCAGAGACGGTAGCAATCAGCCCCAGCATTTT	-	14	-	TRBV15	TRBJ1-5
CASSLVRERTEAFF	TGTGCCAGCAGCTTAGTCCGAGAACGAACTGAAGCTTTCTTT	-	14	-	TRBV11-2	TRBJ1-1
CASNFQGAVEQPQHF	TGTGCCAGCAATTTCCAGGGGGCGGTAGAACAGCCCCAGCATTTT	-	15	TRBD1	TRBV6-5	TRBJ1-5
CSVRGDRGQEGLFF	TGCAGCGTGCGCGGGGACAGGGGGCAGGAAGGACTGTTTTTT	-	14	TRBD1	TRBV29-1	TRBJ1-4
CASSSQLAGETQYF	TGTGCCAGCAGCTCCCAACTAGCGGGGGAGACCCAGTACTTC	-	14	TRBD2	TRBV7-3	TRBJ2-5
CASSEQARATQYF	TGTGCCAGCAGTGAACAGGCCCGCGCGACCCAGTACTTC	-	13	-	TRBV6-4	TRBJ2-5